The next 18 T cell receptor beta chains were all read from a single sample in a study of blood T cells in healthy people across ages. A second PCR, run for roughly 7 to 11 cycles, used a sample-barcoded 5' primer plus a J-beta primer mix. One entry per CDR3 protein results from TCRdb running MiXCR on the 5' RACE reads. The data contain 850,000 to 1,000,000 distinct CDR3 sequences, 51% of them seen just once; the ten biggest clones take up 20% to 25%. The specimen was blood. All receptors come from a woman aged 55-69 years in good health.

The rearrangement links TRBV16 to TRBJ1-5; 7 bases align to TRBD1. CDR1 is KGHSY and CDR2 is FQNENV in the germline V gene. V dropped 1 base and J dropped 9; count of bases not matched to a gene: 6. The CDR3 sequence is 14 residues long. The CDR3: CASSQLVGGLPQHF. The CDR3 region has the DNA TGTGCCAGCAGCCAATTAGTAGGGGGCCTGCCCCAGCATTTT.

This clonotype was found a few times. V and J are TRBV6-1 and TRBJ2-5; TRBD2 aligns across 7 bases. Judging by the DNA end, TRBJ2-7 fits better; the J call may be wrong. CDR3 length: 13 amino acids. From germline, CDR1 is MNHNS and CDR2 SASEGT. The CDR3 nucleotides read TGTGCCAGCAGTGAGGGAGGGTACTACGAGCAGTACTTC. This sequence encodes CASSEGGYYEQYF.

The chain is built from TRBV4-1 and TRBJ1-4, with D unresolved. Trimming left V 4 bases short and J 10 bases short, with 19 bases between. Germline CDR1 is MGHRA and CDR2 is YSYEKL. This CDR3 is 15 amino acids long. CDR3 in amino acids: CASSRDRLSSGKLFF. The CDR3 nucleotides are TGCGCCAGCAGCCGAGATCGGTTGTCCTCCGGAAAACTGTTTTTT.

The chain is built from TRBV7-9 and TRBJ2-1; no clear D gene. Germline values: CDR1 SEHNR, CDR2 FQNEAQ (reference sequence). The CDR3 is 15 residues long. The V and J ends lost 2 bases and 7 bases respectively, with 15 bases between them. As DNA, the CDR3 is TGTGCCAGCAGCTTACAAGCTGGCGGATCTAATGAGCAGTTCTTC. Translation: CASSLQAGGSNEQFF.

This clonotype came up a few times. This chain joins TRBV20-1 and TRBJ2-3; TRBD2 might be the D (5 bases). Deletions cut 5 bases from V and 3 bases from J, with 15 bases between. This CDR3 is built from 14 residues. Per the germline V gene, CDR1 is DFQATT and CDR2 is SNEGSKA (reference sequence). CDR3 coding DNA: TGCAGTGCTTCCGGGGTGGGATTGACAGATACGCAGTATTTT. Encoded protein: CSASGVGLTDTQYF.

V is TRBV20-1 and J is TRBJ1-5; D is unresolved. The V end lost 6 bases, the J end lost 0 bases, and 12 bases lay between the germline ends. CDR1 is DFQATT and CDR2 is SNEGSKA in the germline V gene (reference sequence). This CDR3 contains 14 residues. CDR3 loop: CSAVGQNSNQPQHF. The CDR3 DNA reads as TGCAGTGCCGTAGGCCAGAATAGCAATCAGCCCCAGCATTTT.

The genes are TRBV4-1 and TRBJ1-4; D is ambiguous. CDR1 MGHRA and CDR2 YSYEKL come from the germline V gene. Trimming removed 7 bases from V and 5 bases from J, with 14 bases in between. This CDR3 spans 14 amino acids. The CDR3 coding sequence is TGCGCCAGCATAGGCGGACGGAAGAATGAAAAACTGTTTTTT. Translated, it gives CASIGGRKNEKLFF.

The chain uses TRBV21-1 and TRBJ2-7; TRBD2, the table's D call, was not compared with the DNA. TRBV21-1 is a documented pseudogene. This CDR3 contains 16 residues. The CDR3 loop is CASSKGSSGDTYEQYF. CDR3 sequence (DNA): TGTGCCAGCAGCAAAGGGAGTAGCGGGGACACCTACGAGCAGTACTTC.

This chain links TRBV29-1 with TRBJ2-7; D not certain. The germline V gene has CDR1 SQVTM and CDR2 ANQGSEA. This CDR3 contains 13 residues. V was cut by 0 bases and J by 6 bases, with 12 bases left in between. CDR3 protein: CSVEDQAWGEQYF. In DNA, the CDR3 is TGCAGCGTTGAAGATCAGGCGTGGGGCGAGCAGTACTTC.

This clonotype turned up a few times. V and J are TRBV3-1 and TRBJ2-7; no clear D gene. The V and J ends lost 0 bases and 4 bases respectively, with 7 bases between them. The CDR3 is 13 amino acids. Germline V gives CDR1 LGHDT, CDR2 YNNKEL (reference sequence). The CDR3: CASSQDPEYEQYF. The CDR3 DNA sequence: TGTGCCAGCAGCCAAGATCCAGAATACGAGCAGTACTTC.

V is TRBV27 and J is TRBJ2-5, with 11 bases that match TRBD2. Germline CDR1 reads MNHEY; CDR2 reads SMNVEV (reference sequence). V gave up 5 bases and J gave up 4 bases; unmatched junction bases: 6. This CDR3 region has 15 residues. CDR3 sequence (DNA): TGTGCCAGCAGTACTAGCGGGAGTTGGAGAGAGACCCAGTACTTC. Amino acids: CASSTSGSWRETQYF.

This chain joins TRBV5-8 and TRBJ2-5; 10 nucleotides match TRBD1. The CDR3 loop spans 15 amino acids. Trimming took 5 bases from V and 2 from J; bases not matched to a gene: 6. The germline CDR1 and CDR2 sequences are SGHTS and YDEGEE. In DNA, the CDR3 is TGTGCCAGCAGACGGACAGGGGGAAAGCAAGAGACCCAGTACTTC. Translation: CASRRTGGKQETQYF.

This chain joins TRBV4-3 and TRBJ2-2; 10 positions agree with TRBD1. V was clipped by 3 bases and J by 7 bases; unmatched bases: 14. This CDR3 has 18 residues. Germline CDR1 reads LGHNA; CDR2 reads YSLEER. CDR3 DNA: TGCGCCAGCAGCCAGACCCTGACCGGGACAGGGGTCATCGGGGAGCTGTTTTTT. Translation gives CASSQTLTGTGVIGELFF.

The chain carries TRBV2 and TRBJ2-5, with TRBD1 matching 9 bases. The CDR3 is 14 residues long. The junction had 8 bases not matched to a gene; V was cut back by 8 bases and J by 4 bases. Germline lookup yields CDR1 SNHLY and CDR2 FYNNEI. CDR3 loop: CASLDRGGRETQYF. The CDR3 DNA reads as TGTGCCAGCTTGGACAGGGGAGGCCGAGAGACCCAGTACTTC.

The chain employs TRBV6-1 and TRBJ2-5; TRBD1 agrees at 10 bases. The assigned J gene may be wrong: the sequence end matches TRBJ2-7 better. CDR1 and CDR2 (germline): MNHNS, SASEGT. The CDR3 is made up of 15 amino acids. The DNA for the CDR3 is TGTGCCAGCAGTGAAGCGGGACAGGGGCGATACGAGCAGTACTTC. Translated: CASSEAGQGRYEQYF.

In DNA form, the CDR3 reads TGTGCCAGCAGCTTATATCCAGCCAACTACGAGCAGTACTTC. It yields the protein CASSLYPANYEQYF. The chain combines TRBV7-2 with TRBJ2-7, with D uncertain. Trimming took 2 bases from V and 3 from J, leaving 11 bases between them. There are 14 residues in the CDR3. In germline, CDR1 is SGHTA, CDR2 FQGNSA.

At least ten counts were recorded for this clonotype. The chain links TRBV29-1 to TRBJ2-3, with unresolved D. Germline-derived CDR1 and CDR2 are SQVTM and ANQGSEA. Between the trimmed V and J ends, which lost 5 bases and 6 bases, there was a span of 6 bases. The CDR3 spans 10 residues. In DNA, the CDR3 is TGCAGCGTTCTCCAGGATACGCAGTATTTT. It encodes CSVLQDTQYF.

This sequence joins TRBV29-1 and TRBJ2-3; D remains unclear. V shed 5 bases and J shed 10 bases, with 7 bases lying between them. Germline V CDR1 and CDR2: SQVTM, ANQGSEA. This CDR3 region has 9 residues. The CDR3 DNA sequence: TGCAGCGTTCCCGGTCCGCAGTATTTT. This sequence encodes CSVPGPQYF.